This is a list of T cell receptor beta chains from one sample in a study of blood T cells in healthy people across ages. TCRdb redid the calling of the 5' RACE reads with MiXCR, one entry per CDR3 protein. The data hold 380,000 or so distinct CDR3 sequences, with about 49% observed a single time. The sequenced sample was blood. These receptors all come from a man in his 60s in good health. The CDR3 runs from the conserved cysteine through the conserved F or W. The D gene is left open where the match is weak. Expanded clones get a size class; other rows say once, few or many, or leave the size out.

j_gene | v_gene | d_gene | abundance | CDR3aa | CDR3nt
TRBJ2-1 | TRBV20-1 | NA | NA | CSAEEQLYNEQFF | TGCAGTGCTGAGGAACAGCTTTACAATGAGCAGTTCTTC
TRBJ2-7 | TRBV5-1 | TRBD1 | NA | CASSHQGQGAYEQYF | TGCGCCAGCAGCCACCAGGGACAGGGGGCTTACGAGCAGTACTTC
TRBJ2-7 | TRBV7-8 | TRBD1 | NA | CASSPTAGTGIYEQYF | TGTGCCAGCAGCCCCACCGCCGGGACAGGAATCTACGAGCAGTACTTC
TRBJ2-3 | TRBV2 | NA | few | CASGPFVSTDTQYF | TGTGCCAGCGGACCCTTTGTGAGCACAGATACGCAGTATTTT
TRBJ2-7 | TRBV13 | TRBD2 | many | CASSSRTSGGYEQYF | TGTGCCAGCAGCTCCCGGACTAGCGGGGGTTACGAGCAGTACTTC
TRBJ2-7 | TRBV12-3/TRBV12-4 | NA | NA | CASNQQGGYEQYF | TGTGCCAGCAATCAACAGGGAGGCTACGAGCAGTACTTC
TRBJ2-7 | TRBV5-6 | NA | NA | CATPANEQYF | TGTGCCACACCGGCAAACGAGCAGTACTTC
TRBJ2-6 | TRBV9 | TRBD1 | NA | CASSGDRGIPPGANVLTF | TGTGCCAGCAGCGGGGACAGGGGGATCCCCCCTGGGGCCAACGTCCTGACTTTC
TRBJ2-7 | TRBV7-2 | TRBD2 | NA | CASSPSGTSGYEQYF | TGTGCCAGCAGCCCCTCCGGGACTAGCGGCTACGAGCAGTACTTC
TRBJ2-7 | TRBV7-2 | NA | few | CASSTRLGGSYEQYF | TGTGCCAGCAGCACCCGACTAGGTGGCTCCTACGAGCAGTACTTC
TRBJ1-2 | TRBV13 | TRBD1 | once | CASSLGATGANYGYTF | TGTGCCAGCAGCTTAGGCGCGACAGGGGCTAACTATGGCTACACCTTC
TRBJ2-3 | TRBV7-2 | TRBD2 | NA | CASSPLPSGVTGGTQYF | TGTGCCAGCAGCCCACTTCCTAGCGGGGTGACCGGGGGTACGCAGTATTTT
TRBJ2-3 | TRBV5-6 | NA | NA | CASSLIDIDTQYF | TGTGCCAGCAGCTTGATCGACATCGATACGCAGTATTTT
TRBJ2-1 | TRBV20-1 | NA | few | CSARDPLGEQFF | TGCAGTGCTAGAGATCCCCTAGGTGAGCAGTTCTTC
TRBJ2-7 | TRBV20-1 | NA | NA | CSARGQGISEQYF | TGCAGTGCTAGGGGGCAGGGAATATCCGAGCAGTACTTC
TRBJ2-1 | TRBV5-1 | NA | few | CASSSSGGPYNEQFF | TGTGCTAGCAGCTCATCCGGAGGGCCCTACAATGAGCAGTTCTTC
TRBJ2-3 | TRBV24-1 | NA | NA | CATSGGLRSREDTQYF | TGTGCCACCAGTGGAGGCCTGAGGTCCCGGGAAGATACGCAGTATTTT
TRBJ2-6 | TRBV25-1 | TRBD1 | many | CASSESRQGSPGANVLTF | TGTGCCAGCAGTGAATCGAGACAGGGGTCCCCTGGGGCCAACGTCCTGACTTTC
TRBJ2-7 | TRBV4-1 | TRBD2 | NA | CASSQGGGLYEQYF | TGCGCCAGCAGCCAAGGGGGGGGACTCTACGAGCAGTACTTC
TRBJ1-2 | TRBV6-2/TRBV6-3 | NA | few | CASSYSRDSYGYTF | TGTGCCAGCAGTTACTCGCGGGATTCCTATGGCTACACCTTC
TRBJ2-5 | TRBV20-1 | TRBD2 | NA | CSASRGGEGTQYF | TGCAGTGCTTCCCGGGGGGGAGAGGGGACCCAGTACTTC
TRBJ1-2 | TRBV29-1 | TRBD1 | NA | CSVAAGGNYGYTF | TGCAGCGTAGCAGCAGGGGGCAACTATGGCTACACCTTC
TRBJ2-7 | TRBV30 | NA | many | CAWSADLISSYEQYF | TGTGCCTGGAGTGCGGACCTTATCAGCTCCTACGAGCAGTACTTC
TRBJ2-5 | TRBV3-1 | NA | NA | CASRRWAGAQETQYF | TGTGCCAGCAGGCGATGGGCGGGGGCCCAAGAGACCCAGTACTTC
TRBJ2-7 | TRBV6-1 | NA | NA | CASSEGAGFYEQYF | TGTGCCAGCAGTGAAGGCGCGGGCTTCTACGAGCAGTACTTC
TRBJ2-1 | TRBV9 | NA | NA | CASSVGTVDEQFF | TGTGCCAGCAGCGTAGGCACAGTCGATGAGCAGTTCTTC
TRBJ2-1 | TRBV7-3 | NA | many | CASSSRPDEQFF | TGTGCCAGCAGCTCCCGACCGGATGAGCAGTTCTTC
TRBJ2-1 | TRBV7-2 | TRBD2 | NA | CASSSTGTSGGSYNEQFF | TGTGCCAGCAGCTCAACCGGGACTAGCGGGGGCTCCTACAATGAGCAGTTCTTC
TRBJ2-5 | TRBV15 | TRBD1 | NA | CATSRGDREETQYF | TGTGCCACCAGTAGAGGGGACAGGGAAGAGACCCAGTACTTC
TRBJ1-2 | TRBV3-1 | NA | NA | CASSPMGRDYGYTF | TGTGCCAGCAGCCCGATGGGGAGGGACTATGGCTACACCTTC